This T cell receptor beta chain was observed in a study of T cell changes during pregnancy in multiple sclerosis. The V gene end was trimmed by 6 bases and the J gene end by 2 bases; junction bases not matched to a gene: 6. CDR3 length: 13 amino acids. CDR1 and CDR2 from the germline V gene are SQVTM and ANQGSEA. Sequencing used immunoSEQ multiplex PCR; TCRdb keeps in-frame clones, though not all of them. The profile covers tens of thousands of clones, with 90% to 95% appearing a single time and around 2.8% taken by the ten largest. The chain uses TRBV29-1 and TRBJ2-5, with TRBD1 matching over 7 bases. Specimen: peripheral blood, collected in the third trimester of pregnancy. The sequence came from a female donor in good health, enrolled as a control in a pregnancy study. CDR3 protein: CSVQQGPQETQYF. Written as DNA, the CDR3 is TGCAGCGTGCAACAGGGGCCTCAAGAGACCCAGTACTTC.